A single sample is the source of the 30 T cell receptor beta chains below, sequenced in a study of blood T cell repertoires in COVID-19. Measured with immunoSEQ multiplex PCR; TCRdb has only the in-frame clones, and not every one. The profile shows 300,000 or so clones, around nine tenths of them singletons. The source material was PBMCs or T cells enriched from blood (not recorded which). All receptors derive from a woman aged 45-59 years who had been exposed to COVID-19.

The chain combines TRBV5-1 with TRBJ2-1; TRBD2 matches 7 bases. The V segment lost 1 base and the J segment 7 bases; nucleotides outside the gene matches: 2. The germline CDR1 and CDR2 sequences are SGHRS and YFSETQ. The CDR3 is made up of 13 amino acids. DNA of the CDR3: TGCGCCAGCAGCTTGAGCGGGGAAAATGAGCAGTTCTTC. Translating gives CASSLSGENEQFF.

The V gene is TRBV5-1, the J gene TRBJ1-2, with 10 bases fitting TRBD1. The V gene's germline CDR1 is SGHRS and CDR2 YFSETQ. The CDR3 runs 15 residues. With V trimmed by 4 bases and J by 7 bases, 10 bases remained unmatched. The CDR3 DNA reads TGCGCCAGCAGCCGCGCAGGGACAGGGGATATTGGCTACACCTTC. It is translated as CASSRAGTGDIGYTF.

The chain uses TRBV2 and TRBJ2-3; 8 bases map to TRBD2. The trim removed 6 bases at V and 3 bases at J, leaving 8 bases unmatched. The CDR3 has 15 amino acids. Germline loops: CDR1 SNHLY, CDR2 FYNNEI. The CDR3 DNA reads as TGTGCCAGCAGACGATACGGGGGGGCAACAGATACGCAGTATTTT. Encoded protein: CASRRYGGATDTQYF.

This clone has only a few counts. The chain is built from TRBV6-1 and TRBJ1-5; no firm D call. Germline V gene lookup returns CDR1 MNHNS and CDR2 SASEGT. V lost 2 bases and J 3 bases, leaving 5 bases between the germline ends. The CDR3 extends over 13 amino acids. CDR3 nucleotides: TGTGCCAGCAGTGAACAGTTCAATCAGCCCCAGCATTTT. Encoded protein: CASSEQFNQPQHF.

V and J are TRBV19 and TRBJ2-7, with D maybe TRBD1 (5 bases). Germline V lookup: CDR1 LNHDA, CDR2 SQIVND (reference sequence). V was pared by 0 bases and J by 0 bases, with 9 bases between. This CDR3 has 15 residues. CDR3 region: CASSIEVGVSYEQYF. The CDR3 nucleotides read TGTGCCAGTAGTATAGAAGTAGGGGTCTCCTACGAGCAGTACTTC. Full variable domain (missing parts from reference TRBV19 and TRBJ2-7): DGGITQSPKYLFRKEGQNVTLSCEQNLNHDAMYWYRQDPGQGLRLIYYSQIVNDFQKGDIAEGYSVSREKKESFPLTVTSAQKNPTAFYLCASSIEVGVSYEQYFGPGTRLTVT.

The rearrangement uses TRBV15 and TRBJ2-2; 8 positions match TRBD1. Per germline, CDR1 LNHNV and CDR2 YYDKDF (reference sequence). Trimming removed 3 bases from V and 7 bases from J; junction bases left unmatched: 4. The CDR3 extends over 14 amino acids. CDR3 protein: CATSRDRADGELFF. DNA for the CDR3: TGTGCCACCAGCAGGGACAGGGCGGACGGGGAGCTGTTTTTT.

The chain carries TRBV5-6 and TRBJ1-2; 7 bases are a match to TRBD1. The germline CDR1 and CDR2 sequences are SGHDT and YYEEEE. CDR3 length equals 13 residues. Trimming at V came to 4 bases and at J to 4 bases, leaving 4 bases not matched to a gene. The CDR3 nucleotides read TGTGCCAGCAGCCAGGACAGGACCTATGGCTACACCTTC. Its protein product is CASSQDRTYGYTF.

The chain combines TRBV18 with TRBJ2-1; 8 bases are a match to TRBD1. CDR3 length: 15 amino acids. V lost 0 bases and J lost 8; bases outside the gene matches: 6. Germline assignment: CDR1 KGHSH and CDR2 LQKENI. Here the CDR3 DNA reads TGTGCCAGCTCACCACCTATGCAGGGGGCCCATGAGCAGTTCTTC. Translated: CASSPPMQGAHEQFF.

As DNA, the CDR3 is TGTGCCAGCAGCCAGGCTGCGGAAGGCTTCAATGAGCAGTTCTTC. Translated: CASSQAAEGFNEQFF. The chain is built from TRBV3-1 (or the pseudogene TRBV3-2) and TRBJ2-1; D remains ambiguous. The V and J ends lost 3 bases and 6 bases respectively, with 15 bases between them. The length of the CDR3 is 15 residues. Germline V gene data show CDR1 as LGHDT and CDR2 as YNNKEL (reference sequence).

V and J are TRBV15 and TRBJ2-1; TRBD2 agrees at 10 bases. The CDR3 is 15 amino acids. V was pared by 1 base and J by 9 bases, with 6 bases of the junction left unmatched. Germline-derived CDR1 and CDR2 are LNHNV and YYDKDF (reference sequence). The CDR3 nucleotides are TGTGCCACCAGCAGAGCTAGCGGGGGCGAATTTGAGCAGTTCTTC. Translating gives CATSRASGGEFEQFF. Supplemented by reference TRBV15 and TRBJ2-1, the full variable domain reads DAMVIQNPRYQVTQFGKPVTLSCSQTLNHNVMYWYQQKSSQAPKLLFHYYDKDFNNEADTPDNFQSRRPNTSFCFLDIRSPGLGDTAMYLCATSRASGGEFEQFFGPGTRLTVL.

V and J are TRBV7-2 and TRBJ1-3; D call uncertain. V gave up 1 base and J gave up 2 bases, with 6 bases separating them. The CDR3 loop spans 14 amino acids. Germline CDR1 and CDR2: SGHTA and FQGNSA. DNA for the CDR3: TGTGCCAGCAGCTTAGACACCACTGGAAACACCATATATTTT. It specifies CASSLDTTGNTIYF. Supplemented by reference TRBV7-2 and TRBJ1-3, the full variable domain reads GAGVSQSPSNKVTEKGKDVELRCDPISGHTALYWYRQSLGQGLEFLIYFQGNSAPDKSGLPSDRFSAERTGGSVSTLTIQRTQQEDSAVYLCASSLDTTGNTIYFGEGSWLTVV.

DNA for the CDR3: TGTGCCACCAGCAGACCGGACAGGGTTTTGGTTCAGCCCCAGCATTTT. It yields the protein CATSRPDRVLVQPQHF. J is TRBJ1-5 and V is TRBV15, with 8 bases fitting TRBD1. V shed 2 bases, J shed 6 bases, and the junction held 9 bases outside the gene matches. This CDR3 is built from 16 residues. CDR1 and CDR2 (germline): LNHNV, YYDKDF (reference sequence).

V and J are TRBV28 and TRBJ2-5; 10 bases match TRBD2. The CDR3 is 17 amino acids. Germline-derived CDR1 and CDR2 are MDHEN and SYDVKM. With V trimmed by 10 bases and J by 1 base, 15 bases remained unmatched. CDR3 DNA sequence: TGTGCCACCTTGGCGCGGACTAGCGGTCGCTCCCAAGAGACCCAGTACTTC. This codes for CATLARTSGRSQETQYF.

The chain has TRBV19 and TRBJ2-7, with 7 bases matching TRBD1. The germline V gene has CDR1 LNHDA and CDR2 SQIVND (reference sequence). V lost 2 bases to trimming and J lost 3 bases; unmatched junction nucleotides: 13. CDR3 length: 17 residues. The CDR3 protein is CASSIPSRGQTNYEQYF. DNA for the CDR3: TGTGCCAGTAGTATACCCTCACGGGGACAGACTAACTACGAGCAGTACTTC.

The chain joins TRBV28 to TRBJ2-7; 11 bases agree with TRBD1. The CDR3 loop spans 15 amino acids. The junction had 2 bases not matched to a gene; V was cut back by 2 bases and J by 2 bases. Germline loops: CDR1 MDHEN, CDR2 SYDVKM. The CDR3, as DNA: TGTGCCAGCAGTTTAGGGGGACAGGGGGCCTACGAGCAGTACTTC. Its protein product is CASSLGGQGAYEQYF.

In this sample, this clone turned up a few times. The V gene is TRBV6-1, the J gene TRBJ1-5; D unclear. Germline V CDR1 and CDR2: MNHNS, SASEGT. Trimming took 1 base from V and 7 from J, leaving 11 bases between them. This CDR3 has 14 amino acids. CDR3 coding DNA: TGTGCCAGCAGTGAAGTAGTTAGCTGGCAGCCCCAGCATTTT. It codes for CASSEVVSWQPQHF.

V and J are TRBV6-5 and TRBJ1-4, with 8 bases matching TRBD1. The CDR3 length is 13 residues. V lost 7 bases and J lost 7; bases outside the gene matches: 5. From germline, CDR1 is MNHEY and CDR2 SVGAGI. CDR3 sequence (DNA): TGTGCCAGCACCAATGGACAGGGTGAAAAACTGTTTTTT. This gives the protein CASTNGQGEKLFF.

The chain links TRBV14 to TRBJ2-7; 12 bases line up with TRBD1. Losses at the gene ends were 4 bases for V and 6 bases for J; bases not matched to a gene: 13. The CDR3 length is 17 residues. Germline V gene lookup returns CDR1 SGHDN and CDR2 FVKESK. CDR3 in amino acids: CASSRLGPGQGAGEQYF. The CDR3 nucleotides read TGTGCCAGCAGCCGGTTGGGTCCGGGACAGGGGGCCGGCGAGCAGTACTTC.

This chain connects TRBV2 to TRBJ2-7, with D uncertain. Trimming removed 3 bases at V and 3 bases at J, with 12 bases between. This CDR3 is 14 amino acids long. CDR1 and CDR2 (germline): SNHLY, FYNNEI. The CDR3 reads CASSDWQNVYEQYF. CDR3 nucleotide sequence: TGTGCCAGCAGTGACTGGCAGAACGTCTACGAGCAGTACTTC.

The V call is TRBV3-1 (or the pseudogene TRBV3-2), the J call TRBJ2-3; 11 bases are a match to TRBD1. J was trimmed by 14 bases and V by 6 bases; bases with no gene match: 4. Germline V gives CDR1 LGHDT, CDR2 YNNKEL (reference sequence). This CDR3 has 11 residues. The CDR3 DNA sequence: TGTGCCAGCAGTAGGACAGGGGGCTGGTATTTT. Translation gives CASSRTGGWYF.

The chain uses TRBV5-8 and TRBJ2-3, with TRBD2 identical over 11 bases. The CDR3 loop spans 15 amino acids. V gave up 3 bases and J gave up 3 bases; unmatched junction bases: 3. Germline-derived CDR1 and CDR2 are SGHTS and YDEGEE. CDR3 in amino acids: CASSSLAGVTDTQYF. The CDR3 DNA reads TGTGCCAGCAGCTCACTAGCGGGGGTGACAGATACGCAGTATTTT.

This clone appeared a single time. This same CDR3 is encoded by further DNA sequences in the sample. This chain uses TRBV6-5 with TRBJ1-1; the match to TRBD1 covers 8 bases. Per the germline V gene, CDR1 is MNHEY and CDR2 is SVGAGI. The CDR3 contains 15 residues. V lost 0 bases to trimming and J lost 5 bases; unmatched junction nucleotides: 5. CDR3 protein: CASSYSQGARTEAFF. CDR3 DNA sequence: TGTGCCAGCAGTTACTCGCAGGGGGCGCGGACTGAAGCTTTCTTT.

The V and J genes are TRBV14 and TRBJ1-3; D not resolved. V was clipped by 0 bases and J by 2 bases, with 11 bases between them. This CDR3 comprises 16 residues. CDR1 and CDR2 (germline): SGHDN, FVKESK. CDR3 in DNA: TGTGCCAGCAGCCAAGAGAGCGGGTTAGCTGGAAACACCATATATTTT. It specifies CASSQESGLAGNTIYF.

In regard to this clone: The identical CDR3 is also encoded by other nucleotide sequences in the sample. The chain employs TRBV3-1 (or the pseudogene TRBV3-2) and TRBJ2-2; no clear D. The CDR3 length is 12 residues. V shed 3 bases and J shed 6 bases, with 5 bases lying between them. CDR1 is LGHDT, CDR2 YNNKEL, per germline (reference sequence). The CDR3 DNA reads TGTGCCAGCAGCCAGGCTGCCGGGGAGCTGTTTTTT. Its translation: CASSQAAGELFF.

As DNA, the CDR3 is TGTGCCAGTTTAGGGCGGCAGGGGAGGGGAGAGACCCAGTACTTC. It codes for CASLGRQGRGETQYF. V gene TRBV19 combines with J gene TRBJ2-5; tentative D call: TRBD2 (7 bases). The germline V gene encodes CDR1 LNHDA and CDR2 SQIVND (reference sequence). This CDR3 contains 15 residues. The V end was cut by 8 bases, the J end by 4 bases, with 20 bases between.

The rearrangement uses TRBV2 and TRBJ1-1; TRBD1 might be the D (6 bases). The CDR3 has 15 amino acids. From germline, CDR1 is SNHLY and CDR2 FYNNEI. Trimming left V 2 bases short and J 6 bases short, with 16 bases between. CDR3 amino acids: CASSERQGPRSEAFF. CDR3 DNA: TGTGCCAGCAGTGAAAGGCAGGGGCCGAGGTCTGAAGCTTTCTTT.

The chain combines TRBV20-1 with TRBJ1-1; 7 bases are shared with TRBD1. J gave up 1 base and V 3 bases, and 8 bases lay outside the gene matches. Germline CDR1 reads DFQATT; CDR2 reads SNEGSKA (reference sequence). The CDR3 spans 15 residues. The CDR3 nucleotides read TGCAGTGCTAGTGATCCGGGACAGTGGAACACTGAAGCTTTCTTT. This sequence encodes CSASDPGQWNTEAFF.

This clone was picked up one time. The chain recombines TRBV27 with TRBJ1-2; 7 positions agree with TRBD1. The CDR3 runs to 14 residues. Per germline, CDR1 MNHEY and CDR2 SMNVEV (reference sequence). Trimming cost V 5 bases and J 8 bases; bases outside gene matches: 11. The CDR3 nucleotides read TGTGCCAGCAGTACAGGGGCAAAGGTCTGGGGCTACACCTTC. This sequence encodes CASSTGAKVWGYTF.

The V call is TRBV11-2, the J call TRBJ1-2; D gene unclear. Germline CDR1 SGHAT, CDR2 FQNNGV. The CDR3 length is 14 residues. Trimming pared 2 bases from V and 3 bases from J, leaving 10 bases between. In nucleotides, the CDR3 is TGTGCCAGCAGCTTATACGCACAGTACTATGGCTACACCTTC. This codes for CASSLYAQYYGYTF. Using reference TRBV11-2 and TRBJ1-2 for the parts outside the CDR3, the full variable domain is EAGVAQSPRYKIIEKRQSVAFWCNPISGHATLYWYQQILGQGPKLLIQFQNNGVVDDSQLPKDRFSAERLKGVDSTLKIQPAKLEDSAVYLCASSLYAQYYGYTFGSGTRLTVV.

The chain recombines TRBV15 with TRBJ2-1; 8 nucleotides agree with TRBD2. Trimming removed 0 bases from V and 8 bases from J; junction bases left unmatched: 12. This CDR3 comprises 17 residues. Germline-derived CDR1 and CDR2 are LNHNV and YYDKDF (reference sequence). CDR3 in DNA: TGTGCCACCAGCAGAGAGCGGTCGGGGGGGGCCCTCGATGAGCAGTTCTTC. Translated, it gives CATSRERSGGALDEQFF.